The sequence of this T cell receptor beta chain was determined in a study of ipilimumab plus nivolumab after autologous stem cell transplantation (dated by TCRdb to the early 2020s). Broadly, across the study: The median number of doses received by trial patients was 4 to 6 for ipilimumab and 7 or 8 for nivolumab. Primary refractory and relapsed disease were included in the DLBCL cohort, with 18-month progression-free survival of 85.7% and 28.6%, respectively. Patients undergoing autologous transplant for high-risk diffuse large B cell lymphoma, mature T cell lymphoma, or multiple myeloma were enrolled in the trial. The intent-to-treat population of the trial consisted of some 36 patients. Study-wide findings and limitations: The authors stated that profiles of the T cell receptor repertoire, regulatory T cell phenotype and gut microbiota provided a biologic rationale for studying this approach further. The authors concluded that combined checkpoint inhibition appeared tolerable when used as consolidation after transplant.

About this clone itself: Its antigen specificity is not known. Base qualities were left out, and no much larger clone turns up one base away.

The receptor library was made with the immunoSEQ multiplex PCR assay. TCRdb limited this immuneACCESS table to in-frame rearrangements with V and J called. A share of clones is missing; checked studies link under half to unresolved V genes, and the rest is unexplained. This sample comprises 8,500 to 11,000 clones, approximately 80% of them detected only once. The ten largest account for about 7.7% of the sample. Checkpoint therapy was initiated 14 to 28 days after autologous transplant, and ipilimumab was administered at 1 mg/kg intravenously on day 1 of selected weeks. The nivolumab dose was 3 mg/kg intravenously, delivered on day 1 of weeks 1, 4, 7, 10, and every two weeks through week 26. Combined checkpoint inhibition with ipilimumab and nivolumab as consolidation after autologous stem cell transplantation was tested in a Phase Ib clinical trial. CDR1 KGHSH and CDR2 LQKENI are derived from the germline V gene. The CDR3 covers 16 residues, taking in both the cysteine and the phenylalanine. The read is trimmed to its CDR3 DNA, 48 bases read in frame from base 1. Relative to germline, V is 3 bases shorter and J is 0 bases shorter, with 12 bases between their ends.

Recombination joined TRBV18 with TRBJ1-5, with the D segment identity uncertain. The sample consisted of PBMCs, taken in a trial of ipilimumab plus nivolumab as post-transplant consolidation. The sequence was collected from a male donor with diffuse large B-cell lymphoma. The nucleotide sequence is TGTGCCAGCTCACCTACTGAAAGCTATAGCAATCAGCCCCAGCATTTT. Its amino acids are CASSPTESYSNQPQHF.